This is a list of T cell receptor beta chains from one sample in a study of cytomegalovirus exposure and HLA in healthy donors. The method was immunoSEQ multiplex PCR; TCRdb's version includes in-frame clones alone and lacks a portion of them. Of fewer than 120,000 clones listed, around nine tenths were seen once; the top ten hold about 2%. The source material was PBMCs. The receptor set was obtained from a woman aged 18-29 years in good health and CMV-seronegative. Each CDR3 is given without its conserved first and last residue. D genes are given only for firm matches.

ASSESGINYGYT	.	TRBV10-1	TRBJ1-2
ASSLVGLASSYNEQF	.	TRBV5-1	TRBJ2-1
AWSAQRSSSYNSPLH	.	TRBV30	TRBJ1-6
ASSGRTGNEKLF	TRBD1	TRBV2	TRBJ1-4
SVAHQGPQETQY	.	TRBV29-1	TRBJ2-5
ASSIRLHSVAQETQY	.	TRBV19	TRBJ2-5
ASSPRWGESGANVLT	.	TRBV7-9	TRBJ2-6
ASSMATSGVNEQF	TRBD2	TRBV2	TRBJ2-1
ASSLSQGGLEKLF	.	TRBV28	TRBJ1-4
ASSRGTTQETQY	TRBD2	TRBV11-3	TRBJ2-5
ASSFGGGAYGNEQF	.	TRBV5-1	TRBJ2-1
ASRGDPPSSGNTIY	.	TRBV5-1	TRBJ1-3
ASSTSSYNSPLH	.	TRBV6-5	TRBJ1-6
ASSLTGGLGNTIY	TRBD1	TRBV5-1	TRBJ1-3
AWSVKGVQETQY	.	TRBV30	TRBJ2-5
ASSLGGTSTDTQY	TRBD2	TRBV28	TRBJ2-3
ASSVATDREGNSPLH	TRBD1	TRBV9	TRBJ1-6
ASSVGGPSYEQY	.	TRBV9	TRBJ2-7
ASSLGGGLGGITEKLF	TRBD1	TRBV7-2	TRBJ1-4
ASSPHSGADTQY	.	TRBV7-3	TRBJ2-3
ASSNPTGTQTYEQY	.	TRBV5-7	TRBJ2-7
ASSKRGLYGYT	.	TRBV6-5	TRBJ1-2
ASSLFKTGELF	.	TRBV11-2	TRBJ2-2
ASSDSGSGANVLT	.	TRBV25-1	TRBJ2-6
ASSAGGPAYEQY	TRBD1	TRBV7-3	TRBJ2-7
ASSGLAGPGEQY	TRBD2	TRBV5-1	TRBJ2-7
ASSLVGRGRLETQY	TRBD1	TRBV5-1	TRBJ2-5
ASSQIKPSSGGADTQY	TRBD2	TRBV4-3	TRBJ2-3
ASSIGAGGHNEQF	TRBD1	TRBV19	TRBJ2-1
ASRLRTVGEQY	.	TRBV28	TRBJ2-7
ASRGTGSSGNTIY	.	TRBV6-6	TRBJ1-3
ASSISLAEDNEQF	TRBD2	TRBV2	TRBJ2-1
ASTRVGGNEQF	.	TRBV6-5	TRBJ2-1
AHGSGSYNEQF	.	TRBV28	TRBJ2-1
ASKVGQGAHEQY	TRBD1	TRBV5-1	TRBJ2-7
ASSLARIRTGANYGYT	TRBD1	TRBV7-9	TRBJ1-2